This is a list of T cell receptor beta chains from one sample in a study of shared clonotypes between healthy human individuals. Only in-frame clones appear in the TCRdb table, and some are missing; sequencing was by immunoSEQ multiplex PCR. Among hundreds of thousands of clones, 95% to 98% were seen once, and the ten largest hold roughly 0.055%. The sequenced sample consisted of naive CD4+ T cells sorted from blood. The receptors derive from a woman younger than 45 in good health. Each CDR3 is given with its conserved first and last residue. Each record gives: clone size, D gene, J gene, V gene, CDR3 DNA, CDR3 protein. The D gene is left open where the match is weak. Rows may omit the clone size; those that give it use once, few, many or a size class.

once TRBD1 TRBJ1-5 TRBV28 TGTGCCAGCAGCTGGGGACAGGGGGCTAGAAGCAATCAGCCCCAGCATTTT CASSWGQGARSNQPQHF
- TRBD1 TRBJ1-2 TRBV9 TGTGCCAGCAGCGTAGATCCGGGGACAGGGGGCTTTGGCTACACCTTC CASSVDPGTGGFGYTF
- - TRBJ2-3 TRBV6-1 TGTGCCAGCAGGCCCCATAGCACAGATACGCAGTATTTT CASRPHSTDTQYF
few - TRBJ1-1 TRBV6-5 TGTGCCAGCAGTTACTCGCATGAGAACACTGAAGCTTTCTTT CASSYSHENTEAFF
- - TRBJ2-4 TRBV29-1 TGCAGCGTTGTCTTCGGTTCCAAAAACATTCAGTACTTC CSVVFGSKNIQYF
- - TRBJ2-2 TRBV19 TGTGCCAGTACTTACATTAGGGGAGGCGGAGGCACCGGGGAGCTGTTTTTT CASTYIRGGGGTGELFF
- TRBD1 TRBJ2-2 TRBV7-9 TGTGCCAGCAGCACAGACAGGGAAGCCGGGGAGCTGTTTTTT CASSTDREAGELFF
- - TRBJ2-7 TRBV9 TGTGCCAGCAGCCCCCAAGGTACGAACTACGAGCAGTACTTC CASSPQGTNYEQYF
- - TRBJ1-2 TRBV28 TGTGCCAGCAGTTCCCAGTTCTATGGCTACACCTTC CASSSQFYGYTF
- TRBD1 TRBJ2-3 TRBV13 TGTGCCAGCACCGACCTACAGGGGGAAGGTTGGGATACGCAGTATTTT CASTDLQGEGWDTQYF
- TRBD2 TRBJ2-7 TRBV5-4 TGTGCCAGCAGCTTGGACAGCGGGAGCTACGAGCAGTACTTC CASSLDSGSYEQYF
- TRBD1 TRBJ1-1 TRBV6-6 TGTGCCAGCAGTTTCCTGTACGGACAGGGGAGGGCTTTCTTT CASSFLYGQGRAFF
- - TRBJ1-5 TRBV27 TGTGCCAGCAGCGCAGTAACGGCGAATCAGCCCCAGCATTTT CASSAVTANQPQHF
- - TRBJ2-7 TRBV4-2 TGTGCCAGCAGCCAAGAATTTACGCGGAGCTACGAGCAGTACTTC CASSQEFTRSYEQYF
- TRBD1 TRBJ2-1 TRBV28 TGTGCCAGCAGTTTAGCAGGGGGCTTAGTAAATGAGCAGTTCTTC CASSLAGGLVNEQFF
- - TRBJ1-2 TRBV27 TGTGCCAGCAGTATGAAAGATAACTATGGCTACACCTTC CASSMKDNYGYTF
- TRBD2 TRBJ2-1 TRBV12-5 TGTGCTAGTGGTCCGACGGGACTAACCTCCTACAATGAGCAGTTCTTC CASGPTGLTSYNEQFF
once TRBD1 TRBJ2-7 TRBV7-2 TGTGCCAGCAGCCCCCGACAGGGATACTACGAGCAGTACTTC CASSPRQGYYEQYF
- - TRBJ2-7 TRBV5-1 TGCGCCAGCAGCTTGGAAGGCGGGACCTCCTACGAGCAGTACTTC CASSLEGGTSYEQYF
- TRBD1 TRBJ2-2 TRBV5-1 TGCGCCAGCAGCCCCCGGACAGGGGCGAACACCGGGGAGCTGTTTTTT CASSPRTGANTGELFF
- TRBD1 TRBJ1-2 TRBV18 TGTGCCAGCTCACCACCCTTACGTAATCTGGACAGGGAGATCTATGGCTACACCTTC CASSPPLRNLDREIYGYTF
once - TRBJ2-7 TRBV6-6 TGTGCCAGCAGTTACTCGTTGCTAGAGAAGAACTACGAGCAGTACTTC CASSYSLLEKNYEQYF
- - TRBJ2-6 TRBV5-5 TGTGCCAGCAGCTCGTACGGACAGACCGCCGGGGGGGCCAACGTCCTGACTTTC CASSSYGQTAGGANVLTF
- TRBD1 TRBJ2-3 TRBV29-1 TGCAGCGGACTGACAGGGTCCCCAGATACGCAGTATTTT CSGLTGSPDTQYF
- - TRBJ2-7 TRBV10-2 TGCGCCAGCAGTGACTCAAGGGGGGGGAGCTCCTACGAGCAGTACTTC CASSDSRGGSSYEQYF
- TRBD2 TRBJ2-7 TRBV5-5 TGTGCCAGCAGCTTGACTAGCGGGATCGTATCCTACGAGCAGTACTTC CASSLTSGIVSYEQYF
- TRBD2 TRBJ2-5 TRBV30 TGTGCCTGGAGCACGGGACTAGCGGGCCAAGAGACCCAGTACTTC CAWSTGLAGQETQYF
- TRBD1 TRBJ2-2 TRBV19 TGTGCCAGTAGAGGACAGGGGGGTTTTGGCGGGGAGCTGTTTTTT CASRGQGGFGGELFF
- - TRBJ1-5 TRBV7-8 TGTGCCAGCAGCTTATGGGGAGGAGGGAATCAGCCCCAGCATTTT CASSLWGGGNQPQHF
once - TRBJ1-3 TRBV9 TGTGCCAGCAGCGTAAGCTTAAATAAGGGGAAGGCTGGAAACACCATATATTTT CASSVSLNKGKAGNTIYF
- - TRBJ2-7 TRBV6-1 TGTGCCAGCAGTGGCGGACTAGGGGGCTACGAGCAGTACTTC CASSGGLGGYEQYF
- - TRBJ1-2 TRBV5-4 TGTGCCAGCAGCTGGGGGTATGGCTACACCTTC CASSWGYGYTF
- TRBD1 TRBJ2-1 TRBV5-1 TGCGCCAGCAGCCTCACCGGACAGGGTGGAAATGAGCAGTTCTTC CASSLTGQGGNEQFF
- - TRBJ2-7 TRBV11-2 TGTGCCAGCAGAAGGAGCGGATCCTACGAGCAGTACTTC CASRRSGSYEQYF
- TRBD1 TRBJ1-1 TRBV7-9 TGTGCCAGCAGCCAAGGGGACAGGGGCTTATCGGGCACTGAAGCTTTCTTT CASSQGDRGLSGTEAFF
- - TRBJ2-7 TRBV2 TGTGCCAGCAGTGAATCGGGGCCCGAGCAGTACTTC CASSESGPEQYF